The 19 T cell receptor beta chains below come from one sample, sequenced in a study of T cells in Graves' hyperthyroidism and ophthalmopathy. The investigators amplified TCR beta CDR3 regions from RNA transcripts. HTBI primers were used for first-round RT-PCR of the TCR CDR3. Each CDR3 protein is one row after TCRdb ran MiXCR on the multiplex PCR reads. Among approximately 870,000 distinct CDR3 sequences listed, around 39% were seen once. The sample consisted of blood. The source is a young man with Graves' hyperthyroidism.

The CDR3 is CASSVESTGVGRETQYF. CDR3 DNA: TGTGCCAGCAGCGTAGAGTCAACGGGAGTGGGCAGGGAGACCCAGTACTTC. This chain connects TRBV9 to TRBJ2-5, with D perhaps TRBD2 (6 bases). The germline V gene encodes CDR1 SGDLS and CDR2 YYNGEE. The CDR3 is made up of 17 amino acids. Trimming took 0 bases from V and 5 from J, leaving 20 bases between them.

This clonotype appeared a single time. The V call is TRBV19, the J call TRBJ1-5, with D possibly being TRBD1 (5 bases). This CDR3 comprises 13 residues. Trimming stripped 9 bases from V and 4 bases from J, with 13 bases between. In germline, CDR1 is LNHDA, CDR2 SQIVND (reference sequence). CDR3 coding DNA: TGTGCCAGCCGCATGCAGGGAAATCAGCCCCAGCATTTT. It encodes CASRMQGNQPQHF.

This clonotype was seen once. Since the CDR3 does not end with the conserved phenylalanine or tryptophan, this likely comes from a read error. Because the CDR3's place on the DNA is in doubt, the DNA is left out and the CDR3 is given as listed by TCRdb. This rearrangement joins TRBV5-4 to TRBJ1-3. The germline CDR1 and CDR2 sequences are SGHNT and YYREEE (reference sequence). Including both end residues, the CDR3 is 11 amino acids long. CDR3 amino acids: CASSLGAGGAT.

The CDR3 sequence: CAKGQVKKTQYF. CDR3 coding DNA: TGTGCCAAGGGACAGGTCAAGAAGACCCAGTACTTC. The chain is built from TRBV15 and TRBJ2-5; 8 nucleotides agree with TRBD1. In germline, CDR1 is LNHNV, CDR2 YYDKDF (reference sequence). The J segment lost 6 bases and the V segment lost 10 bases, leaving 7 bases of the junction unmatched. The CDR3 loop spans 12 amino acids. The variable domain in full, completed from reference TRBV15 and TRBJ2-5, reads DAMVIQNPRYQVTQFGKPVTLSCSQTLNHNVMYWYQQKSSQAPKLLFHYYDKDFNNEADTPDNFQSRRPNTSFCFLDIRSPGLGDTAMYLCAKGQVKKTQYFGPGTRLLVL.

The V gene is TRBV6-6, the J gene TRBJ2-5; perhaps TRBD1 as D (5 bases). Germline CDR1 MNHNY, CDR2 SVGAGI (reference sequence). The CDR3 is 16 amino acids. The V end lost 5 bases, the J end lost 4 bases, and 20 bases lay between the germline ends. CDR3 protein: CASSAQGSLLGETQYF. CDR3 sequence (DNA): TGTGCCAGCAGTGCGCAGGGATCGCTTTTGGGAGAGACCCAGTACTTC.

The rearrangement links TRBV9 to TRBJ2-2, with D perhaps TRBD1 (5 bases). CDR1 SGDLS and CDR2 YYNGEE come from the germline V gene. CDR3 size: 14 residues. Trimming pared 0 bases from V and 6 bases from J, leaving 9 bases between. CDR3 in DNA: TGTGCCAGCAGCGTAGTTTCAGGGTCCGGGGAGCTGTTTTTT. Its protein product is CASSVVSGSGELFF.

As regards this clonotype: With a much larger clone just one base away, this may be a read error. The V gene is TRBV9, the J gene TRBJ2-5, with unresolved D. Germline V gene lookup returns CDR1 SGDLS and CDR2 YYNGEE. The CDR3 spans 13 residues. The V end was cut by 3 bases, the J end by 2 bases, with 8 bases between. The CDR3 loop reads CASSAKLQETQYF. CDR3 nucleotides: TGTGCCAGCAGCGCTAAGTTGCAAGAGACCCAGTACTTC. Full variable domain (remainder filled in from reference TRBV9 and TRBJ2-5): DSGVTQTPKHLITATGQRVTLRCSPRSGDLSVYWYQQSLDQGLQFLIQYYNGEERAKGNILERFSAQQFPDLHSELNLSSLELGDSALYFCASSAKLQETQYFGPGTRLLVL.

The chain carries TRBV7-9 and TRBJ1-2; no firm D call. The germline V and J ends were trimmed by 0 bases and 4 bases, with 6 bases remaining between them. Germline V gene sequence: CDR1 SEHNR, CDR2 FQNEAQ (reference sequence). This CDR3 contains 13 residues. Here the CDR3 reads CASSLAWGYGYTF. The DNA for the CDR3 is TGTGCCAGCAGCTTAGCGTGGGGCTATGGCTACACCTTC.

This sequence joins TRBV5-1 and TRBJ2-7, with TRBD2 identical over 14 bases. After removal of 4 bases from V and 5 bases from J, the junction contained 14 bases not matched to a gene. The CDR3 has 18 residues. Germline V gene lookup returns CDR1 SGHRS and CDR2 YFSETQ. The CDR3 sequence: CASSQHRGTSGSGDEQYF. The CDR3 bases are TGCGCCAGCAGCCAACACCGCGGGACTAGCGGGAGTGGAGACGAGCAGTACTTC.

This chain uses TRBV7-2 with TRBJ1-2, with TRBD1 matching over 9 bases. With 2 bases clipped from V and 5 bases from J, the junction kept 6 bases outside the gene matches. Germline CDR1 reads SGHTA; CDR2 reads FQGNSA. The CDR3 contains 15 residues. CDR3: CASSLTGTGKYGYTF. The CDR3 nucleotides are TGTGCCAGCAGCTTAACCGGGACAGGGAAATATGGCTACACCTTC.

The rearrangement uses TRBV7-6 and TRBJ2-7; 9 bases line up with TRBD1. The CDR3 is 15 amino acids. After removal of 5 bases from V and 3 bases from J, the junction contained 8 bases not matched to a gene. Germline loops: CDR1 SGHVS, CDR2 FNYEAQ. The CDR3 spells CASSHPGTGFYEQYF. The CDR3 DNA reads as TGTGCCAGCAGCCACCCAGGGACAGGGTTCTACGAGCAGTACTTC.

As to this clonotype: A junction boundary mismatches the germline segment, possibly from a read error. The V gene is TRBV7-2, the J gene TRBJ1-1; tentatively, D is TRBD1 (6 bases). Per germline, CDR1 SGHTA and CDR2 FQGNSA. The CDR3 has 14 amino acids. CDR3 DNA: TGCGCCAGCAGCCAAGAACAGGGAGAGACTGAAGCTTTCTTT. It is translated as CASSQEQGETEAFF.

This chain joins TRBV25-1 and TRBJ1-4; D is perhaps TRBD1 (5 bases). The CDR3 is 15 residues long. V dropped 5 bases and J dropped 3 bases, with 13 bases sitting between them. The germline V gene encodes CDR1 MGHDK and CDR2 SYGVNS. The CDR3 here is CASSYSGTPNEKLFF. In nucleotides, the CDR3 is TGTGCCAGCAGTTACTCCGGGACTCCTAATGAAAAACTGTTTTTT.

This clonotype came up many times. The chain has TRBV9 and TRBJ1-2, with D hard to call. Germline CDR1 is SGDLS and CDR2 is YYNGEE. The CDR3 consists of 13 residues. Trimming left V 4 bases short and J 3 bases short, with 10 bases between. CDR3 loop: CASSPDRYYGYTF. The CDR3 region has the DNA TGTGCCAGCAGCCCCGACCGGTACTATGGCTACACCTTC.

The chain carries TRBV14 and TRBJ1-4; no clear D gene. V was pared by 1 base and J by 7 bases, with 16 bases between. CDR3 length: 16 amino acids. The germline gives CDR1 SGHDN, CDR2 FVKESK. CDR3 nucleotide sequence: TGTGCCAGCAGCCAAGGAGACCTCCTTTTAGGTGAAAAACTGTTTTTT. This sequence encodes CASSQGDLLLGEKLFF. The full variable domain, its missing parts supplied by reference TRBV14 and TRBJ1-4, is EAGVTQFPSHSVIEKGQTVTLRCDPISGHDNLYWYRRVMGKEIKFLLHFVKESKQDESGMPNNRFLAERTGGTYSTLKVQPAELEDSGVYFCASSQGDLLLGEKLFFGSGTQLSVL.

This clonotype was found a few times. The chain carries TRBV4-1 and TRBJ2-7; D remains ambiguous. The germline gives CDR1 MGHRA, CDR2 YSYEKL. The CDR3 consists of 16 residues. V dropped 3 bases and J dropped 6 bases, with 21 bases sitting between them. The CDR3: CASSHEPRAQVGEQYF. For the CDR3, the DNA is TGCGCCAGCAGCCACGAACCCCGGGCACAAGTAGGCGAGCAGTACTTC.

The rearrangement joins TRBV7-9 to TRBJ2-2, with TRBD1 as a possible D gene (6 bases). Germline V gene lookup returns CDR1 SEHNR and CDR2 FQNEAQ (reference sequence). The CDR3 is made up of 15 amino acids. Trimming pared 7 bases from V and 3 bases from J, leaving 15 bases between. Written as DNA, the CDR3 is TGTGCCAGCATTGACTCTGGACAGTACACCGGGGAGCTGTTTTTT. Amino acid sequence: CASIDSGQYTGELFF.

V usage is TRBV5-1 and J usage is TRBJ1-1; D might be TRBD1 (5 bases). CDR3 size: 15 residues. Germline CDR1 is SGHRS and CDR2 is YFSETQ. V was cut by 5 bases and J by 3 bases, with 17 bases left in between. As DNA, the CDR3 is TGCGCCAGCAGACCGGGGGTGGGCCTGGACACTGAAGCTTTCTTT. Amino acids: CASRPGVGLDTEAFF.

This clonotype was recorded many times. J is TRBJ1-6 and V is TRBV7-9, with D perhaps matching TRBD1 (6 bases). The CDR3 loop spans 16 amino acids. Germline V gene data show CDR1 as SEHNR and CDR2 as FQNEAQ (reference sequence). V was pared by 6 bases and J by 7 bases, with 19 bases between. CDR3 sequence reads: CASSRPGHGVNSPLHF. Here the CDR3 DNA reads TGTGCCAGCAGTCGCCCGGGACACGGAGTCAATTCACCCCTCCACTTT.